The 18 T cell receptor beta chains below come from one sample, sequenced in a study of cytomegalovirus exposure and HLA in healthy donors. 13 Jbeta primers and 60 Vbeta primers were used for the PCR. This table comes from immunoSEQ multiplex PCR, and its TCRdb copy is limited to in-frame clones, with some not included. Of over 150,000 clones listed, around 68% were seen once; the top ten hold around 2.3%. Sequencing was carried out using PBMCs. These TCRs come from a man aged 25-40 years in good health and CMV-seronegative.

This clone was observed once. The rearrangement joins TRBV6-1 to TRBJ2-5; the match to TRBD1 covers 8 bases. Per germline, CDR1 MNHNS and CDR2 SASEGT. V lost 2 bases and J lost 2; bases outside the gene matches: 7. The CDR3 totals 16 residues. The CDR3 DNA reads TGTGCCAGCAGTGAATACGGGACAGGCGTACAAGAGACCCAGTACTTC. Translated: CASSEYGTGVQETQYF.

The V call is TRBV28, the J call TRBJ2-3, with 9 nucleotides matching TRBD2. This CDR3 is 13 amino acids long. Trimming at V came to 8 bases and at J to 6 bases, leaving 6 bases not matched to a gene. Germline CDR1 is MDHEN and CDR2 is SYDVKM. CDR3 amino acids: CASAGGTRDTQYF. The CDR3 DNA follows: TGTGCCAGCGCGGGGGGGACACGCGATACGCAGTATTTT.

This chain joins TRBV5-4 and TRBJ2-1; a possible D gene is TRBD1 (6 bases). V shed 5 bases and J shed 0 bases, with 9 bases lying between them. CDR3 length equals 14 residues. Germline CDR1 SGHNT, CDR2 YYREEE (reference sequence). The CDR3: CASSTDSSYNEQFF. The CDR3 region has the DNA TGTGCCAGCAGTACGGACAGCTCCTACAATGAGCAGTTCTTC.

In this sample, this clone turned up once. The DNA for the CDR3 is TGTGCCAGCAGTGACCTACCAGGTACCGGGGAGCTGTTTTTT. Protein product: CASSDLPGTGELFF. The chain joins TRBV6-4 to TRBJ2-2; D is unclear. The V and J ends lost 2 bases and 5 bases respectively, with 9 bases between them. The CDR3 spans 14 residues. Germline V lookup: CDR1 MRHNA, CDR2 SNTAGT.

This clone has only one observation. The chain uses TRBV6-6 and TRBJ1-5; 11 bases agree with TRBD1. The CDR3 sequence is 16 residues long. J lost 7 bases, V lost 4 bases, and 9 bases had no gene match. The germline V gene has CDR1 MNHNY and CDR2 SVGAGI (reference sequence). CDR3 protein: CASSSSLGQGAQPQHF. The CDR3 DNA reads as TGTGCCAGCAGTTCCAGCCTCGGACAGGGGGCCCAGCCCCAGCATTTT.

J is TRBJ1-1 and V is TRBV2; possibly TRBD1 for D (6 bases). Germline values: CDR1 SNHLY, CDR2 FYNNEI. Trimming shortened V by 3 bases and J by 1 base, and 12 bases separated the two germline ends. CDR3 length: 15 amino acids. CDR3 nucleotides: TGTGCCAGCAGTGAGGAGGCGGGGGCGAACACTGAAGCTTTCTTT. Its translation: CASSEEAGANTEAFF. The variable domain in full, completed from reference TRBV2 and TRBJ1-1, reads EPEVTQTPSHQVTQMGQEVILRCVPISNHLYFYWYRQILGQKVEFLVSFYNNEISEKSEIFDDQFSVERPDGSNFTLKIRSTKLEDSAMYFCASSEEAGANTEAFFGQGTRLTVV.

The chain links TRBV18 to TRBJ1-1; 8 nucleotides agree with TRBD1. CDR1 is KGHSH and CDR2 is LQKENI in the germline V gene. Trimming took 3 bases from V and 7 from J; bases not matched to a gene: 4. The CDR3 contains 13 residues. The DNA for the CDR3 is TGTGCCAGCTCACCTAGACAGGGGATTGAAGCTTTCTTT. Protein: CASSPRQGIEAFF.

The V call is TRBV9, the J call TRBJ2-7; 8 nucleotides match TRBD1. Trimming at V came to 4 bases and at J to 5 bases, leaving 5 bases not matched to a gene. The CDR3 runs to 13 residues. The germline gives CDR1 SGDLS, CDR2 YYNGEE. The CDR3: CASSPATGDEQYF. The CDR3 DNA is TGTGCCAGCAGCCCCGCGACAGGGGACGAGCAGTACTTC. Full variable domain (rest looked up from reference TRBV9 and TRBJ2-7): DSGVTQTPKHLITATGQRVTLRCSPRSGDLSVYWYQQSLDQGLQFLIQYYNGEERAKGNILERFSAQQFPDLHSELNLSSLELGDSALYFCASSPATGDEQYFGPGTRLTVT.

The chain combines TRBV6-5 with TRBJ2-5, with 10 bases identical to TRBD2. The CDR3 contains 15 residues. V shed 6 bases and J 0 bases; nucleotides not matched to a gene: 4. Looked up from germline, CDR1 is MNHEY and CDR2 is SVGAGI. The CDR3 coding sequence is TGTGCCAGCAGCCGCAGCGGGGGGGACCAAGAGACCCAGTACTTC. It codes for CASSRSGGDQETQYF.

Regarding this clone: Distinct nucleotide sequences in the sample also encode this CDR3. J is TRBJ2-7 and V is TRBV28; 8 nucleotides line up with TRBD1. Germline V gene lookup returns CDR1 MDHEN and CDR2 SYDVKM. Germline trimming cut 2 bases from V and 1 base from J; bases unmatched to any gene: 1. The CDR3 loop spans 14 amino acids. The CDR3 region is CASSLRQGSYEQYF. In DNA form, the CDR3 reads TGTGCCAGCAGTTTACGACAGGGGTCCTACGAGCAGTACTTC.

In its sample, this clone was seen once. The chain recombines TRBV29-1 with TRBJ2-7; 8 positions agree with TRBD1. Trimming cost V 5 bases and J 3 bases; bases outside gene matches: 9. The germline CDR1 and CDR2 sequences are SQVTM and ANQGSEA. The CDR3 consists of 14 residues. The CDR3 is CSVSPGQENYEQYF. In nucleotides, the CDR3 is TGCAGCGTTTCGCCGGGACAGGAAAACTACGAGCAGTACTTC.

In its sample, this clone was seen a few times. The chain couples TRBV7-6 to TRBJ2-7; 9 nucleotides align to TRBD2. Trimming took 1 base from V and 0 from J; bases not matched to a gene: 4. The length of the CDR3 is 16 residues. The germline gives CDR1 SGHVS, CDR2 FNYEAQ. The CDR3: CASSLVLAGFSYEQYF. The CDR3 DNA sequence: TGTGCCAGCAGCTTAGTTCTAGCGGGGTTCTCCTACGAGCAGTACTTC.

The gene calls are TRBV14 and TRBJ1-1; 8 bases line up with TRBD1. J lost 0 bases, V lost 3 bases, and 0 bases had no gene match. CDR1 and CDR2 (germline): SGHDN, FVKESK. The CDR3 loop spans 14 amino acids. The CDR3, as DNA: TGTGCCAGCAGCCAGGACAGGGTGAACACTGAAGCTTTCTTT. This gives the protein CASSQDRVNTEAFF.

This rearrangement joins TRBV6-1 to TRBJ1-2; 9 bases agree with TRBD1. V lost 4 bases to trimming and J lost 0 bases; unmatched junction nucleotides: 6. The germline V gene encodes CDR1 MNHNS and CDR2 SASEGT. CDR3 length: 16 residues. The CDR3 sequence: CASSAGTGKTNYGYTF. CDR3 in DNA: TGTGCCAGCAGTGCTGGGACAGGGAAAACTAACTATGGCTACACCTTC.

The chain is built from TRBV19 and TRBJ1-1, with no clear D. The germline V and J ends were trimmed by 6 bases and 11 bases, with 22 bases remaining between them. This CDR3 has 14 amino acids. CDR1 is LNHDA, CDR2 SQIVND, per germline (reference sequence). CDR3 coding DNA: TGTGCCAGTAGGACGGAGGGAGCCGGAGGGAGGGCTTTCTTT. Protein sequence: CASRTEGAGGRAFF.

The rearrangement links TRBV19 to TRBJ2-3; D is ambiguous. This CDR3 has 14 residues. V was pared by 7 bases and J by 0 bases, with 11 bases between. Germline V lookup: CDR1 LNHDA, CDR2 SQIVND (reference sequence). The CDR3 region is CASNQRLSTDTQYF. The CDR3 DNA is TGTGCCAGTAACCAGAGGTTGAGCACAGATACGCAGTATTTT.

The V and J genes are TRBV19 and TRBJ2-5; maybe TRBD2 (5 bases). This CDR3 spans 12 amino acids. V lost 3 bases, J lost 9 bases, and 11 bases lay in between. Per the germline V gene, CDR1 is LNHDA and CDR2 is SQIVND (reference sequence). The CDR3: CASSMGGRPQYF. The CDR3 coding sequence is TGTGCCAGTAGTATGGGTGGGAGACCCCAGTACTTC.

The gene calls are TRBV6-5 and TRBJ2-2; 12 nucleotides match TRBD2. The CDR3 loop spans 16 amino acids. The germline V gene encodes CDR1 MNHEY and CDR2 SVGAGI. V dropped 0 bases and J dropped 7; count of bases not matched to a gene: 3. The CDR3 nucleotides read TGTGCCAGCAGTTACTCGACTAGCGGGGGTGACGGGGAGCTGTTTTTT. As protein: CASSYSTSGGDGELFF.